This T cell receptor beta chain emerged from a study of T-cell reconstitution after alpha-beta-depleted transplantation in children. V lost 6 bases to trimming and J lost 7 bases; unmatched junction nucleotides: 13. This CDR3 has 16 residues. Per germline, CDR1 MNHEY and CDR2 SVGEGT. Unique molecular identifiers were used in preparing the TCRbeta library. TCRdb ran MiXCR on the PCR reads and lists one entry per CDR3 protein. This table holds hundreds of thousands of distinct CDR3 sequences, roughly 13% found once. This clonotype was seen a handful of times. The chain couples TRBV6-2 or TRBV6-3 to TRBJ2-1, with 9 bases lining up with TRBD1. The sample consisted of PBMCs, mostly from graft donor cells, taken 360 days after TCRalphabeta/CD19-depleted stem cell transplant. This sequence was found in a male patient between 5 and 17 years old who had a stem cell transplant for acute myeloid leukemia, so the T cells may come from the graft donor. CDR3 sequence: CASSGQGKSSTNEQFF. CDR3 nucleotide sequence: TGTGCCAGCAGCGGACAGGGGAAGAGCTCAACTAATGAGCAGTTCTTC.